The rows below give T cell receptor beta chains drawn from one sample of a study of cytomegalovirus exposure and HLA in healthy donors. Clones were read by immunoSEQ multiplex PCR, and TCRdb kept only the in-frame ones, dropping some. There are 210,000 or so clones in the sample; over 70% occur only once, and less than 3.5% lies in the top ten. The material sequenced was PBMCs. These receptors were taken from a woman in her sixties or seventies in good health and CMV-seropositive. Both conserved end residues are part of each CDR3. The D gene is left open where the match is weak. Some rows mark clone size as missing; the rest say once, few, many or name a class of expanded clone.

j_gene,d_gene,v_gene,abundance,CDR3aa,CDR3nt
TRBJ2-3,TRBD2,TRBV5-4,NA,CASSLAAGATDTQYF,TGTGCCAGCAGCTTGGCAGCGGGGGCCACAGATACGCAGTATTTT
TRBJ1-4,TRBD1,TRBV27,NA,CAILPGTGIISTNEKLLF,TGTGCCATCCTGCCCGGGACAGGGATAATCTCAACTAATGAAAAACTGCTTTTT
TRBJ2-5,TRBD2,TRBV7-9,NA,CASSLVLAGSAGETQYF,TGTGCCAGCAGCTTAGTACTAGCGGGGAGCGCTGGGGAGACCCAGTACTTC
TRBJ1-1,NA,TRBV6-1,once,CATQGRLDTEAFF,TGTGCCACCCAGGGGCGGTTGGACACTGAAGCTTTCTTT
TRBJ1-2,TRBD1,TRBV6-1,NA,CASRKFGQANYGYTF,TGTGCCAGCAGGAAATTCGGACAGGCTAACTATGGCTACACCTTC
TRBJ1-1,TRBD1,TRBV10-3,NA,CAITFGQGNTEAFF,TGTGCCATCACCTTCGGACAGGGGAACACTGAAGCTTTCTTT
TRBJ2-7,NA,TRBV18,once,CASSPTGRRDLEQYF,TGTGCCAGCTCACCTACGGGGCGGCGGGACCTCGAGCAGTACTTC
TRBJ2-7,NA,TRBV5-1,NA,CASSLAGGNGEQYF,TGCGCCAGCAGCTTGGCGGGGGGCAATGGGGAGCAGTACTTC
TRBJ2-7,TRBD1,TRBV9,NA,CASSVATGMGYEQYF,TGTGCCAGCAGCGTGGCGACAGGGATGGGCTACGAGCAGTACTTC
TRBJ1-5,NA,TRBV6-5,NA,CASRQGNQPQHF,TGTGCCAGCCGACAGGGCAATCAGCCCCAGCATTTT
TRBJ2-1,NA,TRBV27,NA,CASSLYRGYNEQFF,TGTGCCAGCAGTTTATATCGAGGATACAATGAGCAGTTCTTC
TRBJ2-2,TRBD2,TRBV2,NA,CASMVAGANTGELFF,TGTGCCAGCATGGTCGCGGGAGCGAACACCGGGGAGCTGTTTTTT
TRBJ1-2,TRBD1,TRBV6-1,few,CASSDRGYGYTF,TGTGCCAGCAGCGACAGGGGCTATGGCTACACCTTC
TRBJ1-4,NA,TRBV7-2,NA,CASSPQVGGGGEKLFF,TGTGCCAGCAGCCCACAAGTGGGAGGGGGGGGAGAAAAACTGTTTTTT
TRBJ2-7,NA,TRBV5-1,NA,CASSSDRTYEQYF,TGCGCCAGCAGCTCAGACAGGACCTACGAGCAGTACTTC
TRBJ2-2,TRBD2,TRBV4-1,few,CASSPKQRPSGRGANTGELFF,TGCGCCAGCAGCCCTAAACAAAGACCTAGCGGGAGAGGGGCGAACACCGGGGAGCTGTTTTTT
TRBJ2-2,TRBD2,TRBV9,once,CASSVGGGGSGELFF,TGTGCCAGCAGCGTGGGCGGGGGAGGGAGCGGGGAGCTGTTTTTT
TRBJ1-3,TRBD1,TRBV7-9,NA,CASTLSTGTGNTIYF,TGTGCCAGCACCCTATCGACAGGGACAGGAAACACCATATATTTT
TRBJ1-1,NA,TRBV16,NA,CASSQSNRFEAFF,TGTGCCAGCAGCCAATCTAACAGATTCGAAGCTTTCTTT
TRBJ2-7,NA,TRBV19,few,CASSIKAGGPYEQYF,TGTGCCAGTAGTATAAAGGCGGGCGGACCCTACGAGCAGTACTTC
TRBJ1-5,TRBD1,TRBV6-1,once,CASSEGGTGGQPQHF,TGTGCCAGCAGTGAAGGAGGGACAGGGGGACAGCCCCAGCATTTT
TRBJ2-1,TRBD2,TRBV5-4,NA,CASSLGGTSGNNEQFF,TGTGCCAGCAGCTTGGGTGGGACTAGCGGGAACAATGAGCAGTTCTTC
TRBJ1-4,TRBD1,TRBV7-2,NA,CASSLDRGREKLFF,TGTGCCAGCAGCTTAGACAGGGGGCGTGAAAAACTGTTTTTT
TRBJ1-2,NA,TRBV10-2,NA,CASSETPLFGYTF,TGCGCCAGCAGTGAGACCCCCCTATTTGGCTACACCTTC
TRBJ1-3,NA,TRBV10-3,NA,CAISETAWRRTGNTIYF,TGTGCCATCAGTGAGACAGCGTGGAGGAGGACTGGAAACACCATATATTTT
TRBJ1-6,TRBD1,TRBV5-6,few,CASSLLTGGNSPLHF,TGTGCCAGCAGCCTCCTGACAGGGGGGAATTCACCCCTCCACTTT
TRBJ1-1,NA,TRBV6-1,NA,CASSGDTSMNTEAFF,TGTGCCAGCAGTGGGGACACATCCATGAACACTGAAGCTTTCTTT